This TCR beta chain was captured by sequencing in a study of blood T cells in healthy people across ages. Study-wide results and caveats: Unsorted PBMCs blocked a conclusive comparison of naive and antigen-experienced cells.

This clonotype was seen a few times. Its antigen remains unidentified. V shed 4 bases and J shed 6 bases, with 16 bases lying between them. Per the germline V gene, CDR1 is DFQATT and CDR2 is SNEGSKA (reference sequence). The CDR3 is made up of 15 amino acids. Primed by a sample-barcoded 5' primer and a J-beta primer mix, a second PCR proceeded for about 7 to 11 cycles. TCRdb recomputed calls from the 5' RACE reads with MiXCR, one row per CDR3 protein. The sample shows about 1,600,000 distinct CDR3 sequences, 35% to 45% of them seen only once. The V gene is TRBV20-1, the J gene TRBJ1-6, with D unresolved. The receptor was derived from a woman aged 18-35 years in good health. Input material: blood. CDR3 in DNA: TGCAGTGCTACCAAGGCCGATGGACTTAATTCACCCCTCCACTTT. Translated, it gives CSATKADGLNSPLHF.